Below are 16 T cell receptor beta chains sequenced from a single sample in a study of OX40 agonist ivuxolimab in advanced cancers. The repertoire was sequenced with immunoSEQ multiplex PCR; TCRdb's copy has only in-frame clones and lacks some. The sample lists 80,000 to 100,000 clones, roughly 91% occurring once. Sequenced material: CD4+ or CD8+ T cells sorted from blood, taken in a trial of the OX40 agonist ivuxolimab. Receptor source: an adult with an advanced solid tumor such as melanoma, head and neck, liver or kidney cancer.

The J gene is TRBJ2-5, the V gene TRBV9; D gene unclear. Germline loops: CDR1 SGDLS, CDR2 YYNGEE. V was clipped by 0 bases and J by 1 base, with 7 bases between them. This CDR3 region has 14 residues. The CDR3 coding sequence is TGTGCCAGCAGCGTAGGGTCAGTCCAAGAGACCCAGTACTTC. Amino acids: CASSVGSVQETQYF.

J is TRBJ2-1 and V is TRBV7-3; D is ambiguous. Germline CDR1 SGHTA, CDR2 FQGTGA. Trimming took 2 bases from V and 10 from J, leaving 9 bases between them. The CDR3 loop spans 12 amino acids. CDR3 DNA sequence: TGTGCCAGCAGCTTAGTACCCCGGGAGCAGTTCTTC. Its protein product is CASSLVPREQFF.

The chain carries TRBV6-5 and TRBJ1-6, with a possible D match to TRBD1 (6 bases). The CDR3 consists of 15 residues. CDR1 and CDR2 (germline): MNHEY, SVGAGI. Trimming took off 6 bases at V and 5 bases at J, with 14 bases between the two ends. CDR3 in amino acids: CASREGHWNNSPLHF. CDR3 sequence (DNA): TGTGCCAGCAGGGAGGGACACTGGAATAATTCACCCCTCCACTTT.

V gene TRBV30 combines with J gene TRBJ2-7; D uncertain. The V gene's germline CDR1 is GTSNPN and CDR2 SVGIG (reference sequence). Deletions cut 2 bases from V and 6 bases from J, with 11 bases between. CDR3 size: 12 residues. The CDR3 reads CAWSPGPGEQYF. In DNA, the CDR3 is TGTGCCTGGAGTCCCGGGCCCGGCGAGCAGTACTTC.

The chain has TRBV5-7 and TRBJ1-2; the D gene is possibly TRBD1 (6 bases). Being an ORF, TRBV5-7 has a function that is uncertain. The CDR3 contains 14 residues. The V gene lost 4 bases and the J gene lost 4 bases, with 14 bases spanning the gap. The DNA of the CDR3 is TGTGCCAGCAGCCCGGGGGGGGGCGGCTATGGCTACACCTTC. This gives the protein CASSPGGGGYGYTF.

The chain uses TRBV4-1 and TRBJ1-3; 7 bases match TRBD1. V shed 4 bases and J 8 bases; nucleotides not matched to a gene: 5. Germline V CDR1 and CDR2: MGHRA, YSYEKL. The CDR3 is 13 residues long. CDR3 DNA: TGCGCCAGCAGCCGATCCAGGGGGGACACCATATATTTT. Translation gives CASSRSRGDTIYF.

This chain uses TRBV25-1 with TRBJ2-2, with 12 bases matching TRBD1. The CDR3 extends over 16 amino acids. Losses at the gene ends were 7 bases for V and 5 bases for J; bases not matched to a gene: 8. In germline, CDR1 is MGHDK, CDR2 SYGVNS. CDR3 in amino acids: CASTGQGASRTGELFF. CDR3 DNA sequence: TGTGCCAGCACGGGACAGGGGGCGTCGAGGACCGGGGAGCTGTTTTTT.

This clone was detected only once. The gene calls are TRBV5-1 and TRBJ2-2, with 7 bases fitting TRBD2. J gave up 4 bases and V 8 bases, and 11 bases lay outside the gene matches. This CDR3 comprises 15 residues. Per germline, CDR1 SGHRS and CDR2 YFSETQ. The CDR3 DNA reads as TGCGCCAGTCAGCTTCGCGGGGGTGGCACCGGGGAGCTGTTTTTT. Amino acid sequence: CASQLRGGGTGELFF.

The gene calls are TRBV7-8 and TRBJ2-1, with 10 positions matching TRBD2. Trimming at V came to 4 bases and at J to 1 base, leaving 10 bases not matched to a gene. The germline gives CDR1 SGHVS, CDR2 FQNEAQ. This CDR3 has 18 amino acids. The CDR3 loop is CASSSRAGGLASYNEQFF. The CDR3 DNA follows: TGTGCCAGCAGCTCACGCGCCGGGGGACTAGCGTCCTACAATGAGCAGTTCTTC.

The chain links TRBV7-9 to TRBJ2-7; D might be TRBD1 or TRBD2, each matching 5 bases. V lost 5 bases to trimming and J lost 3 bases, with 14 bases between them. This CDR3 contains 14 residues. The germline CDR1 and CDR2 sequences are SEHNR and FQNEAQ (reference sequence). CDR3 protein: CASSMGTGYYEQYF. In DNA, the CDR3 is TGTGCCAGCAGCATGGGGACGGGGTACTACGAGCAGTACTTC.

V is TRBV6-5 and J is TRBJ2-2; no definite D call. The V and J ends lost 0 bases and 0 bases respectively, with 5 bases between them. CDR3 length: 15 amino acids. Germline loops: CDR1 MNHEY, CDR2 SVGAGI. This CDR3 is CASSYSGPNTGELFF. The CDR3 nucleotides read TGTGCCAGCAGTTACTCAGGTCCGAACACCGGGGAGCTGTTTTTT.

The V gene is TRBV19, the J gene TRBJ1-3; no definite D call. The V end was cut by 10 bases, the J end by 7 bases, with 20 bases between. The CDR3 spans 14 residues. The germline V gene encodes CDR1 LNHDA and CDR2 SQIVND (reference sequence). CDR3 nucleotide sequence: TGTGCCACCGTACCCAAAGGCTTTCGTAACACCATATATTTT. It codes for CATVPKGFRNTIYF.

This chain joins TRBV7-6 and TRBJ2-5; no clear D. V lost 4 bases to trimming and J lost 0 bases, with 12 bases between them. The CDR3 totals 15 residues. Germline V gives CDR1 SGHVS, CDR2 FNYEAQ. The CDR3 region is CASSSNLLYQETQYF. Here the CDR3 DNA reads TGTGCCAGCAGCTCGAATCTCCTGTACCAAGAGACCCAGTACTTC.

The chain has TRBV5-6 and TRBJ2-7; maybe TRBD2 (5 bases). Per germline, CDR1 SGHDT and CDR2 YYEEEE. V shed 0 bases and J shed 4 bases, with 11 bases lying between them. This CDR3 has 14 residues. In DNA, the CDR3 is TGTGCCAGCAGCTTGGGAACGGACTTTTACGAGCAGTACTTC. Its translation is CASSLGTDFYEQYF.

The chain links TRBV6-1 to TRBJ2-1; a possible D gene is TRBD1 (5 bases). The CDR3 loop spans 15 amino acids. The ends were cut back, 8 bases at V and 8 bases at J, with 22 bases in the middle. The V gene's germline CDR1 is MNHNS and CDR2 SASEGT. The CDR3 DNA is TGTGCCAGCCCTCCCCCGGCAGGGCCGTTCGATGAGCAGTTCTTC. It is translated as CASPPPAGPFDEQFF.

The chain uses TRBV6-5 and TRBJ2-3; D is possibly TRBD1 or TRBD2 (5 bases each). Per the germline V gene, CDR1 is MNHEY and CDR2 is SVGAGI. V was pared by 6 bases and J by 2 bases, with 12 bases between. The CDR3 runs 14 residues. The CDR3 DNA sequence: TGTGCCAGCAGACCTTCAGGGACCACAGATACGCAGTATTTT. Translating it yields CASRPSGTTDTQYF.